Sequencing of this T cell receptor (beta chain) was carried out in a study of shared clonotypes between healthy human individuals. About the study: The donor pool was made up of two women and a few men aged 18 to 49.

Study-level results: Naive subsets, compared against memory subsets, generally had larger estimated richness values. Clonotypes not shared had lower generation probabilities than those common to all four donors.

This CDR3 spans 15 amino acids. Trimming cost V 7 bases and J 2 bases; bases outside gene matches: 6. Germline loops: CDR1 MGHDK, CDR2 SYGVNS. CD8 memory combined CD45RO+ cells with CCR7-negative CD45RA+ TemRA cells. TCRdb's copy holds only in-frame clones and misses some; the assay was immunoSEQ multiplex PCR. The data contain 90,000 to 120,000 clones, over 65% of them seen just once; the ten biggest clones take up about 25%. Comments on this clone: Its specificity is unknown.

Specimen: memory CD8+ T cells sorted from blood. Subset specified: CD45RO+ cells pooled with CCR7-negative TemRA cells. This chain links TRBV25-1 with TRBJ2-7; TRBD2 agrees at 12 bases. The clonotype was recovered from a young woman in good health. CDR3 nucleotide sequence: TGTGCCAGCACCACTAGCGGGAGGCCCACCTACGAGCAGTACTTC. Translated: CASTTSGRPTYEQYF.